A single sample is the source of the 6 T cell receptor beta chains below, sequenced in a study of T cell clonality in common variable immunodeficiency. The data were produced by immunoSEQ multiplex PCR, yet TCRdb's version contains in-frame clones alone and is incomplete. Singletons are absent from the sample, which has over 30,000 clones. Sequenced sample: peripheral blood mononuclear cells. The receptors were sampled from a person between 18 and 75 years old in good health.

The sample holds many counts of this clone. Read coverage stops 3 residues before the CDR3 terminus; the germline J gene supplies the remainder. V is TRBV18 and J is TRBJ2-5; either TRBD1 or TRBD2 may supply D (5 bases each). The V end was cut by 5 bases, the J end by 5 bases, with 21 bases between. The germline CDR1 and CDR2 sequences are KGHSH and LQKENI. The CDR3 consists of 16 residues. The CDR3 sequence is CASSAQKGSQWETQYF. The part of the CDR3 DNA that was read is TGTGCCAGCTCAGCACAAAAGGGGAGTCAATGGGAGACC.

At least ten counts were recorded for this clone. Sequencing ends 3 residues short of the CDR3 end; the germline J gene provides the rest. The genes are TRBV19 and TRBJ2-7, with 9 bases fitting TRBD2. This CDR3 contains 13 residues. V gave up 5 bases and J gave up 3 bases; unmatched junction bases: 2. Germline assignment: CDR1 LNHDA and CDR2 SQIVND (reference sequence). CDR3 DNA (partial): TGTGCCAGTAGTGTGACTAGCGGCTACGAG. Its translation: CASSVTSGYE. The CDR3 in full is CASSVTSGYEQYF.

This clone was recorded at least ten times. Read data end 3 residues before the CDR3 end; the end is taken from the germline J gene. The chain joins TRBV5-1 to TRBJ1-3; TRBD1 is a possible D gene (5 bases). Germline CDR1 reads SGHRS; CDR2 reads YFSETQ. This CDR3 contains 16 residues. V shed 2 bases and J shed 0 bases, with 12 bases lying between them. The CDR3 DNA, read in part, is TGCGCCAGCAGCTTAGGGGCCATGAGCTCTGGAAACACC. This sequence encodes CASSLGAMSSGNT. From start to end, the CDR3 is CASSLGAMSSGNTIYF.

This clone was detected ten times or more. Read sequence stops 3 residues before the CDR3 end, and the germline J gene provides the missing end. The chain joins TRBV7-9 to TRBJ2-7; a weak D match, TRBD1 (6 bases). Looked up from germline, CDR1 is SEHNR and CDR2 is FQNEAQ (reference sequence). The V end lost 2 bases, the J end lost 4 bases, and 12 bases lay between the germline ends. The length of the CDR3 is 14 residues. CDR3 protein: CASSLPQGMYEQYF. The part of the CDR3 DNA that was read is TGTGCCAGCAGCTTACCCCAGGGGATGTACGAG.

The CDR3 bases that were read are TGTGCCAGCAGCTGGCAAGACGGACTCTATGGT. Translated: CASSWQDGLYG. The CDR3 as a whole reads CASSWQDGLYGQYF. The genes are TRBV7-9 and TRBJ2-4, with TRBD2 as a possible D gene (5 bases). The read terminates 3 residues ahead of where the CDR3 ends, so the germline J gene completes it. The CDR3 is 14 residues long. Germline V gives CDR1 SEHNR, CDR2 FQNEAQ (reference sequence).

This clone was seen many times. The covered CDR3 bases are TGCGCCAGCAGCTTGGACTATGCCTACGAG. This codes for CASSLDYAYE. The entire CDR3 protein is CASSLDYAYEQYF. J is TRBJ2-7 and V is TRBV5-1; no firm D call. The CDR3 end lies 3 residues beyond the end of the read and is filled in from the germline J gene. Germline V gives CDR1 SGHRS, CDR2 YFSETQ. V dropped 0 bases and J dropped 2 bases, with 6 bases sitting between them. The length of the CDR3 is 13 residues.